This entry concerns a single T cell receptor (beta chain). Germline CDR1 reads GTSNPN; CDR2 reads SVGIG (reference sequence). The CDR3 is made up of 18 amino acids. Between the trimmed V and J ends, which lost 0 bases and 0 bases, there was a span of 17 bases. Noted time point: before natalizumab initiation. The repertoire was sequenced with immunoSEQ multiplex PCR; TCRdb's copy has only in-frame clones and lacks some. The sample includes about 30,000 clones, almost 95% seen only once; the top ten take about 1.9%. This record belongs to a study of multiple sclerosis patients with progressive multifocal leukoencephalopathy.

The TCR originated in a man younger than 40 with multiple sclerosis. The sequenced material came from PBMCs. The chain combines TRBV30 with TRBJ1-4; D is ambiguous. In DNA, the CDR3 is TGTGCCTGGAGTGTAGGGAGGTACTACTCAGCAACTAATGAAAAACTGTTTTTT. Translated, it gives CAWSVGRYYSATNEKLFF.